The clone carrying this TCR beta chain was seen only once. This entry belongs to a study of blood T cell repertoires in COVID-19. Repertoires were generated with immunoSEQ multiplex PCR, while TCRdb's copy carries only in-frame clones and drops some. This table holds roughly 40,000 clones, over 85% found once. Specimen: peripheral blood. The receptor was isolated from a man aged 45-60 years with COVID-19, enrolled during active disease.

In DNA form, the CDR3 reads TGTGCCAGCAGACCGGGACAGGGTTTCGAAAAACTGTTTTTT. Residues: CASRPGQGFEKLFF. The V gene is TRBV7-2, the J gene TRBJ1-4, with TRBD1 identical over 9 bases. In germline, CDR1 is SGHTA, CDR2 FQGNSA. Trimming at V came to 6 bases and at J to 8 bases, leaving 7 bases not matched to a gene. The CDR3 covers 14 residues.